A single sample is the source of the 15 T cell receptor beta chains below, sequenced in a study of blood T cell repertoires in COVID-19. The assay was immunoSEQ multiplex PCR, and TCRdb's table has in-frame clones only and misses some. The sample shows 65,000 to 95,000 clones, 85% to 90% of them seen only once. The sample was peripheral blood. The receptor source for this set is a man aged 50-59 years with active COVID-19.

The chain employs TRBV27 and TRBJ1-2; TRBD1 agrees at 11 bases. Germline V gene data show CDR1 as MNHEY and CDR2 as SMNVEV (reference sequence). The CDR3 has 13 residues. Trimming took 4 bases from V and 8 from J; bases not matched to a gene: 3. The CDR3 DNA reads TGTGCCAGCAGTTATCGGACAGGGGGCGGCTACACCTTC. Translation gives CASSYRTGGGYTF.

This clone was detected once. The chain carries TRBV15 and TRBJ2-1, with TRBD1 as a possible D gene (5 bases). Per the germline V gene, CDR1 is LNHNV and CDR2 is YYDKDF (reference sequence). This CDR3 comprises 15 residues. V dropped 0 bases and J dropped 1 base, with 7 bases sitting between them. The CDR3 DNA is TGTGCCACCAGCAGAGATAGGGGTTCCTACAATGAGCAGTTCTTC. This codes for CATSRDRGSYNEQFF.

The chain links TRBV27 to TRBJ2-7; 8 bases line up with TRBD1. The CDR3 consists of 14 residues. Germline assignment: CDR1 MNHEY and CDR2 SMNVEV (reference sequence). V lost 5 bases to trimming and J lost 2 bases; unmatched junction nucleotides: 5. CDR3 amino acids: CASSARQGTYEQYF. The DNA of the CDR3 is TGTGCCAGCAGTGCGCGACAGGGGACCTACGAGCAGTACTTC.

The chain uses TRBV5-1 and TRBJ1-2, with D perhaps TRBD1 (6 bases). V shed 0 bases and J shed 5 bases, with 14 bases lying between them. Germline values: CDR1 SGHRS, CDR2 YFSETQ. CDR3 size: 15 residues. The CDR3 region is CASSLGRTENYGYTF. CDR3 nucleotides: TGCGCCAGCAGCTTGGGTCGGACAGAAAATTATGGCTACACCTTC.

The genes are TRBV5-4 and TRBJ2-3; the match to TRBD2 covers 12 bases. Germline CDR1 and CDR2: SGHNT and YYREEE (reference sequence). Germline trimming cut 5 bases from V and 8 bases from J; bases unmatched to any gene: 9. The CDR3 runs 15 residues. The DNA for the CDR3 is TGTGCCAGCAGACTAGCGGGAGGCCCCGGTGGTACGCAGTATTTT. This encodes CASRLAGGPGGTQYF.

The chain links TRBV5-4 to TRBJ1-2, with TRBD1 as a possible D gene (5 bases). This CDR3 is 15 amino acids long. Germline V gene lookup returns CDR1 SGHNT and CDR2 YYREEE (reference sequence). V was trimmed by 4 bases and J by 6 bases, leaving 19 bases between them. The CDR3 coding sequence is TGTGCCAGCAGCCGACCTACAGGACGTGGGGATGGCTACACCTTC. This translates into CASSRPTGRGDGYTF.

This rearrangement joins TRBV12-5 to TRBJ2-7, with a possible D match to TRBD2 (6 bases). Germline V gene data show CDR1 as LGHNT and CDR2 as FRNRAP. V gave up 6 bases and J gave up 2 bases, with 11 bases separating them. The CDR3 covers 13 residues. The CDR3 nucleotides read TGTGCTAGTGGGCGGGACGGAGCCTACGAGCAGTACTTC. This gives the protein CASGRDGAYEQYF.

CDR3 nucleotides: TGTGCCAGCAGCTTAGGGACAAGCTCCTATAATTCACCCCTCCACTTT. Amino acids: CASSLGTSSYNSPLHF. This chain links TRBV7-2 with TRBJ1-6; tentative D call: TRBD1 (5 bases). Germline V lookup: CDR1 SGHTA, CDR2 FQGNSA. V lost 1 base to trimming and J lost 0 bases, with 7 bases between them. This CDR3 spans 16 amino acids. The full variable domain, completed using reference TRBV7-2 and TRBJ1-6, is GAGVSQSPSNKVTEKGKDVELRCDPISGHTALYWYRQSLGQGLEFLIYFQGNSAPDKSGLPSDRFSAERTGGSVSTLTIQRTQQEDSAVYLCASSLGTSSYNSPLHFGNGTRLTVT.

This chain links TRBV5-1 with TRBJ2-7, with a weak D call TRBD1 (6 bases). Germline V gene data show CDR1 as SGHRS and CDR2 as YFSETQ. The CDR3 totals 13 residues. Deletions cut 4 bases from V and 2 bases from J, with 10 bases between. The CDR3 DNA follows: TGCGCCAGCAGCCCGGACAGCCCCTACGAGCAGTACTTC. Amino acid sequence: CASSPDSPYEQYF.

DNA for the CDR3: TGTGCCAGCAGTATACGGGACAGTTTAAATTCACCCCTCCACTTT. Translated: CASSIRDSLNSPLHF. The chain combines TRBV6-5 with TRBJ1-6, with TRBD1 identical over 7 bases. Looked up from germline, CDR1 is MNHEY and CDR2 is SVGAGI. After removal of 5 bases from V and 7 bases from J, the junction contained 8 bases not matched to a gene. The CDR3 extends over 15 amino acids.

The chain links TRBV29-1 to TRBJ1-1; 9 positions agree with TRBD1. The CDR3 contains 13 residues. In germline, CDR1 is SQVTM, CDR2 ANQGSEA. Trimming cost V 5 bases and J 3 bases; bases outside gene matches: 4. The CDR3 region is CSVTGGKDTEAFF. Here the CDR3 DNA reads TGCAGCGTTACAGGGGGCAAGGACACTGAAGCTTTCTTT.

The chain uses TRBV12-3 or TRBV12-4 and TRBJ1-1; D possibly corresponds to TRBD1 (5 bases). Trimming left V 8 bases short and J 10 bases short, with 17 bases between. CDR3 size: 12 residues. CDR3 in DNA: TGTGCCAGCCGACCCGGGGCGGGGCGAGCTTTCTTT. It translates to CASRPGAGRAFF.

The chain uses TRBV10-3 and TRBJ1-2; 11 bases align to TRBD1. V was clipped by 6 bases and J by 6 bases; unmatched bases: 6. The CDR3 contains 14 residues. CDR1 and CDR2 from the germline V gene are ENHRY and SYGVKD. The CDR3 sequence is CAISAGQGVDGYTF. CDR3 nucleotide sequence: TGTGCCATCAGCGCGGGACAGGGGGTGGATGGCTACACCTTC.

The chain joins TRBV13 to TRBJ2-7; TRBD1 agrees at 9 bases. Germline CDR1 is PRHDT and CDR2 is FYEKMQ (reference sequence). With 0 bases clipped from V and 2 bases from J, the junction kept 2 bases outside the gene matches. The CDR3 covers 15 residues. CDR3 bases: TGTGCCAGCAGCTTAGGCACAGGGGGCCCCTACGAGCAGTACTTC. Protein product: CASSLGTGGPYEQYF.

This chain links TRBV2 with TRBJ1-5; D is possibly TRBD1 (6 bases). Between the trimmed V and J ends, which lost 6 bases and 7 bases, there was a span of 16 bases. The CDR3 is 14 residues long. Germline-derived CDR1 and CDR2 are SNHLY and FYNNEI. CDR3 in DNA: TGTGCCAGCAGCACACAGGGTGAAGGACAGCCCCAGCATTTT. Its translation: CASSTQGEGQPQHF. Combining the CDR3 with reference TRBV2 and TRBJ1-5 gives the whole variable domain EPEVTQTPSHQVTQMGQEVILRCVPISNHLYFYWYRQILGQKVEFLVSFYNNEISEKSEIFDDQFSVERPDGSNFTLKIRSTKLEDSAMYFCASSTQGEGQPQHFGDGTRLSIL.